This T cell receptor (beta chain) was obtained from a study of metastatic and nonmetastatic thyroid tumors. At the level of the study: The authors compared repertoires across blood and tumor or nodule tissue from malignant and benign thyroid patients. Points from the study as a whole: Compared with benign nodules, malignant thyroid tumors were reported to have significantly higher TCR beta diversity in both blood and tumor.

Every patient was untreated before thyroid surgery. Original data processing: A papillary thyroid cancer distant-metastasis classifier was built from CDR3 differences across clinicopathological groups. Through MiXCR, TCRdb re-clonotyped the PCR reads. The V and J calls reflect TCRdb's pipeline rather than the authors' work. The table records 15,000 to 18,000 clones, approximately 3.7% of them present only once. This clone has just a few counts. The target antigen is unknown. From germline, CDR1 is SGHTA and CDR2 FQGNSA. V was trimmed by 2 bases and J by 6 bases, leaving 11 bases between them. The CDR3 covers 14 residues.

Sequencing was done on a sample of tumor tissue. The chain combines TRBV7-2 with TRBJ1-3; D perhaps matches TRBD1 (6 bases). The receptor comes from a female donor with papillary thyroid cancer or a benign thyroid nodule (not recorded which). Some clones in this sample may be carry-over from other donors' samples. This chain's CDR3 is CASSLQAGANTIYF. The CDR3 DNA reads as TGTGCCAGCAGCTTACAGGCAGGGGCAAACACCATATATTTT.